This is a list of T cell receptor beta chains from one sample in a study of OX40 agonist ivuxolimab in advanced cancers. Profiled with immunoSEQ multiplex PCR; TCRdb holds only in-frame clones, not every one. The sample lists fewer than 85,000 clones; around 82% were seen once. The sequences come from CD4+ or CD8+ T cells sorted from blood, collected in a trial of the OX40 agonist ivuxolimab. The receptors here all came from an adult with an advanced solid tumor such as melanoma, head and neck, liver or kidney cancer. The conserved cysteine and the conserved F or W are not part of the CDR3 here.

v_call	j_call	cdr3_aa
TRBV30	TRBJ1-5	AGPQGDSNQPQH
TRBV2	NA	ASTQGLAGGTYEQY
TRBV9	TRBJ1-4	ASSPRTGGRDEKLF
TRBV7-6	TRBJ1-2	ASSPFDRTGYGYT
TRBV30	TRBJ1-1	AWSRKNTEAF
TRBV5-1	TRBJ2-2	ASSTQGTGELF
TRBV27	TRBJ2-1	ASSPPGGSEQF
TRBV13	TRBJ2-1	ASSLVGAGTTYNEQF
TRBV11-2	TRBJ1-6	ASSGQGGSPLH
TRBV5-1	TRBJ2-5	ASSFGTGGAGEETQY
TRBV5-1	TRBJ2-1	ASSFLAGVALEQF
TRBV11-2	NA	ASSLDHSYEQY
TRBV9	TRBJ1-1	ASSVAVGDTEAF
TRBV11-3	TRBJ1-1	ASSLSVENTEAF
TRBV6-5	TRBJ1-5	ASSSLDSNQPQH
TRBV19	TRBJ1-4	ASSIERRKLF
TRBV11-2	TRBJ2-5	ASRRPGRKGETQY
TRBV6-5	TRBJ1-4	ASSSTGVGKKLF
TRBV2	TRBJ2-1	ARRLAGGRDEQF
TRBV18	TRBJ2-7	ASSPINRQKDYEQY
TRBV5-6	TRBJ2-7	ASSRGRFAAYEQY
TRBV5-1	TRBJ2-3	ASSLGDPLDTQY
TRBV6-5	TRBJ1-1	ASSLQPNTEAF
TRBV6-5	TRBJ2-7	ASSRQGSYEQY
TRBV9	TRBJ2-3	ASSVGGGIRDTQY
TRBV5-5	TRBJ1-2	ASSPNTNGYT
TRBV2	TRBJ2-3	ASSAREDTQY
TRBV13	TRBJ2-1	ASSLVGLVYNEQF
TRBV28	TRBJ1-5	ASSSGQQGQPQH
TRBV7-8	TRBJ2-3	ASTQGGRSTDTQY
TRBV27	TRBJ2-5	ASSSSGSGETQY
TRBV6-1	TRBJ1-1	ASSEVSGAEAF
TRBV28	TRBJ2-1	ASRVTAGGPYNEQF
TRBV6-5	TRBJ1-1	ASSSGGEGNTEAF
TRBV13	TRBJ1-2	ASSPGLPLMGANYGYT
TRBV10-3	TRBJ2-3	ATPQGGDTQY
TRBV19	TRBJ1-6	ARRQGDYSPLH
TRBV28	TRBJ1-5	ASSLGGPQGSQPQH
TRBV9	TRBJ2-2	ASSARLAGSFGELF
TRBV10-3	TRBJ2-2	AISVSNSTNTGELF
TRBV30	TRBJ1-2	AWSAGTDNYGYT
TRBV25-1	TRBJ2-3	ASSEYRSTDTQY
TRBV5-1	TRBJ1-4	ASASGAGEKLF
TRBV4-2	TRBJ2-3	ASSQVGQGTDTQY
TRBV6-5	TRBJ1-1	ASSYSRGGDTEAF
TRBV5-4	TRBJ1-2	ASSLADRQGSYT
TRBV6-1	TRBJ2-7	ASTQNKGIGQY
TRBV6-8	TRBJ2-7	ASYLLFGYYEQY